Listed below are T cell receptor beta chains from one sample, sequenced in a study of CD8+CD57+ T cells in acquired aplastic anemia. MiXCR, run by TCRdb on the reads, gives a single entry per CDR3 protein. The sample has just over 400,000 distinct CDR3 sequences, about two thirds seen once; the top ten hold 4%. Sequencing was performed on sorted CD4+, CD8+, or CD8+CD57+ T cells (not recorded which) from PBMCs. Receptors were obtained from a human donor in good health, serving as a control. Both conserved end residues are part of each CDR3. Each record gives: clone size, D gene, V gene, J gene, CDR3 DNA, CDR3 protein. A D gene is named only where the DNA matches it firmly. Clone size appears in some rows only: once, few, many, or a class for an expanded clone.

clone size: -
D gene: -
V gene: TRBV15
J gene: TRBJ1-4
CDR3 DNA: TGTGCCACCAGCCGTCGGGGGGCAGGTGAAAAACTGTTTTTT
CDR3 protein: CATSRRGAGEKLFF

clone size: -
D gene: TRBD1
V gene: TRBV5-1
J gene: TRBJ1-5
CDR3 DNA: TGTGCCAGCAGCGTGACAGGGGAAGTAGGGCCCCAGCATTTT
CDR3 protein: CASSVTGEVGPQHF

clone size: -
D gene: TRBD1
V gene: TRBV3-1
J gene: TRBJ1-2
CDR3 DNA: TGTGCCAGCAGCCCGTTTCGGACAGGGCATGGCTACACCTTC
CDR3 protein: CASSPFRTGHGYTF

clone size: once
D gene: -
V gene: TRBV5-6
J gene: TRBJ1-6
CDR3 DNA: TGTGCCTGCAGTGTACCGAGATCCTATAATTCACCCCTCCACTTT
CDR3 protein: CACSVPRSYNSPLHF

clone size: many
D gene: -
V gene: TRBV19
J gene: TRBJ1-1
CDR3 DNA: TGTGCCAGTAGGGACACAACGAACACTGAAGCTTTCTTT
CDR3 protein: CASRDTTNTEAFF

clone size: -
D gene: -
V gene: TRBV5-1
J gene: TRBJ1-6
CDR3 DNA: TGCGCCAGCAGCTTGTATGTTGACAGACCACCCCTCCACTTT
CDR3 protein: CASSLYVDRPPLHF

clone size: -
D gene: -
V gene: TRBV7-2
J gene: TRBJ2-7
CDR3 DNA: TGTGCCAGCAGCCGGCCGGAGAACACTGAAGATCTCTTCTTC
CDR3 protein: CASSRPENTEDLFF

clone size: many
D gene: -
V gene: TRBV14
J gene: TRBJ1-2
CDR3 DNA: TGTGCCAGCAGCCAAGAGAGGGGGTTCTATGGCTACACCTTC
CDR3 protein: CASSQERGFYGYTF

clone size: many
D gene: -
V gene: TRBV7-8
J gene: TRBJ2-6
CDR3 DNA: TGTGCCAGCAGCCTGAAAAGGGGACTTAGCTCTGGGGCCAACGTCCTGACTTTC
CDR3 protein: CASSLKRGLSSGANVLTF

clone size: -
D gene: TRBD1
V gene: TRBV5-1
J gene: TRBJ1-2
CDR3 DNA: TGCGCCAGCAGCTCCGGACAGGGGGGGTTCTACACCTTC
CDR3 protein: CASSSGQGGFYTF

clone size: -
D gene: -
V gene: TRBV20-1
J gene: TRBJ2-4
CDR3 DNA: TGCAGTGCTAGAACGGGCAGGCTGGGCATTCAGTACTTC
CDR3 protein: CSARTGRLGIQYF

clone size: many
D gene: TRBD2
V gene: TRBV2
J gene: TRBJ2-7
CDR3 DNA: TGTGCCAGCAGTGCGGCTCCGACTAGCGGGGGGGCCTACGAGCAGTACTTC
CDR3 protein: CASSAAPTSGGAYEQYF

clone size: -
D gene: -
V gene: TRBV7-2
J gene: TRBJ2-3
CDR3 DNA: TGTGCCAGTCGCGACAGGAGAGTTACAGATACGCAGGATACGCAGTATTTT
CDR3 protein: CASRDRRVTDTQDTQYF

clone size: -
D gene: -
V gene: TRBV5-1
J gene: TRBJ1-1
CDR3 DNA: TGCGCCAGTACCCTATGGAGCACTGAAGATTTCTTT
CDR3 protein: CASTLWSTEDFF

clone size: -
D gene: -
V gene: TRBV7-1
J gene: TRBJ1-2
CDR3 DNA: TGTGCCAGCAGCAGAGACGGAACCTATGGCTACACCTTC
CDR3 protein: CASSRDGTYGYTF

clone size: -
D gene: -
V gene: TRBV25-1
J gene: TRBJ2-1
CDR3 DNA: TGTGCCAGCAAGGGGGGTCGCGCCAACAATAAGCACAATTTC
CDR3 protein: CASKGGRANNKHNF

clone size: -
D gene: -
V gene: TRBV19
J gene: TRBJ2-5
CDR3 DNA: TGTGCCAGTAGCCACGGAGGGGAAGAGACCCAGTACTTC
CDR3 protein: CASSHGGEETQYF

clone size: -
D gene: -
V gene: TRBV5-6
J gene: TRBJ2-5
CDR3 DNA: TGTGCCAGCAGCTCGTTAGGCCAGAGGACCCAGTACTTC
CDR3 protein: CASSSLGQRTQYF

clone size: -
D gene: -
V gene: TRBV20-1
J gene: TRBJ1-1
CDR3 DNA: TGCAGTACTCTGGGACCAGGGAGTAGCGAAGCTTTCTTT
CDR3 protein: CSTLGPGSSEAFF

clone size: -
D gene: -
V gene: TRBV12-3/TRBV12-4
J gene: TRBJ1-2
CDR3 DNA: TGTGCCAGCAGTCTTGGGGAAGACTATGGCTACACCTTC
CDR3 protein: CASSLGEDYGYTF

clone size: -
D gene: TRBD1
V gene: TRBV20-1
J gene: TRBJ1-1
CDR3 DNA: TGCAGTGCTAGAGGACGGACAGGGGGACGCGCTGAAGCTTTCTTT
CDR3 protein: CSARGRTGGRAEAFF

clone size: -
D gene: TRBD1
V gene: TRBV7-3
J gene: TRBJ2-3
CDR3 DNA: TGTGCCAGCAGCATGGGACAGACTCTGACTGCAGATACGCAGTATTTT
CDR3 protein: CASSMGQTLTADTQYF

clone size: -
D gene: TRBD1
V gene: TRBV9
J gene: TRBJ2-3
CDR3 DNA: TGTGCCAGCAGCGTAGCCGGGACAGGGGGCACAGATACGCAGTATTTT
CDR3 protein: CASSVAGTGGTDTQYF

clone size: -
D gene: TRBD2
V gene: TRBV10-1
J gene: TRBJ2-1
CDR3 DNA: TGCGCCAGCAGTAGCGGGGGGCCGATAACCCACAATGAGCAGTTCTTC
CDR3 protein: CASSSGGPITHNEQFF

clone size: many
D gene: -
V gene: TRBV12-3/TRBV12-4
J gene: TRBJ1-1
CDR3 DNA: TGTGCCAGCAGTTTACGGGGTCACACTGAAGCTTTCTTT
CDR3 protein: CASSLRGHTEAFF

clone size: -
D gene: -
V gene: TRBV12-3/TRBV12-4
J gene: TRBJ1-3
CDR3 DNA: TGTGCCAGCAACAGGACGAATGCGACGAACACCATATATTTT
CDR3 protein: CASNRTNATNTIYF

clone size: once
D gene: -
V gene: TRBV20-1
J gene: TRBJ2-1
CDR3 DNA: TGCAGTGCTAGTCTTCCGGGACACCATGAGCAGTTCTTC
CDR3 protein: CSASLPGHHEQFF

clone size: many
D gene: TRBD1
V gene: TRBV10-1
J gene: TRBJ2-1
CDR3 DNA: TGCGCCAGCAGTGAGTTAGGGACAGGTCGGGAGCAGTTCTTC
CDR3 protein: CASSELGTGREQFF

clone size: -
D gene: -
V gene: TRBV19
J gene: TRBJ1-1
CDR3 DNA: TGTGCCAGTACCGATCTGGCTTCGCGGATGAACACTGAAGCTTTCTTT
CDR3 protein: CASTDLASRMNTEAFF

clone size: -
D gene: -
V gene: TRBV7-8
J gene: TRBJ1-3
CDR3 DNA: TGTGCCAGCAGCCCATCCACCGGACTAGGGGAAAAACAGTTTTTT
CDR3 protein: CASSPSTGLGEKQFF

clone size: once
D gene: -
V gene: TRBV20-1
J gene: TRBJ2-1
CDR3 DNA: TGCAGTGCAGTGGGGGGGGCATCCTACAATGAGCAGTTCTTC
CDR3 protein: CSAVGGASYNEQFF

clone size: once
D gene: -
V gene: TRBV7-2
J gene: TRBJ2-5
CDR3 DNA: TGTGCCAGCAGCATATCGCCGGGGGCTCGCGAGCCGCAGTACTTC
CDR3 protein: CASSISPGAREPQYF

clone size: -
D gene: TRBD2
V gene: TRBV30
J gene: TRBJ2-5
CDR3 DNA: TGTGCCTGGGAAAGACTAGCGGGGGGGACCCAGTACTTC
CDR3 protein: CAWERLAGGTQYF

clone size: -
D gene: -
V gene: TRBV5-1
J gene: TRBJ2-7
CDR3 DNA: TGCGCCAGCAGCAATACCGGGTCCTCACCCTACGAGCAGTACTTC
CDR3 protein: CASSNTGSSPYEQYF

clone size: few
D gene: -
V gene: TRBV25-1
J gene: TRBJ1-2
CDR3 DNA: TGTGCCAGCAGAGCAGGGTTGTATGGCTACACCTTC
CDR3 protein: CASRAGLYGYTF

clone size: -
D gene: -
V gene: TRBV5-1
J gene: TRBJ1-2
CDR3 DNA: TGTGCCAGCAGCTTAGACCCGGGATTAGGGGTTAACTATGGCTACACCTTC
CDR3 protein: CASSLDPGLGVNYGYTF

clone size: -
D gene: TRBD1
V gene: TRBV10-1
J gene: TRBJ2-7
CDR3 DNA: TGCGCCAGCAATGGGGACGGGACAGGCCACTCCTACGCGCAGTACTTC
CDR3 protein: CASNGDGTGHSYAQYF

clone size: -
D gene: -
V gene: TRBV2
J gene: TRBJ2-7
CDR3 DNA: TGTGCCAGCAGCCCGGGGGGCGGGGAGCCGTCGGAGTACTTC
CDR3 protein: CASSPGGGEPSEYF

clone size: -
D gene: -
V gene: TRBV2
J gene: TRBJ2-6
CDR3 DNA: TGTGCCAGCAGCGTCGGTGCGTCTGGGGCCCTCGTCCTGGCTTTC
CDR3 protein: CASSVGASGALVLAF

clone size: -
D gene: -
V gene: TRBV7-8
J gene: TRBJ1-5
CDR3 DNA: TGTGCCAGCAGCGTACACGGTGATAGCAATCAGCACCTGCATTTT
CDR3 protein: CASSVHGDSNQHLHF

clone size: -
D gene: -
V gene: TRBV7-9
J gene: TRBJ2-5
CDR3 DNA: TGTGCCAGCAGCCTAGTCCAGCCCAGCACAAATACGAAGCAGTACTTC
CDR3 protein: CASSLVQPSTNTKQYF

clone size: -
D gene: -
V gene: TRBV7-6
J gene: TRBJ2-1
CDR3 DNA: TGTGCCAGCAGCTCCGTTGGCAGGGCCAATGAGCACTTCTTC
CDR3 protein: CASSSVGRANEHFF

clone size: -
D gene: -
V gene: TRBV20-1
J gene: TRBJ2-5
CDR3 DNA: TGCAGTGCTAGAGGGAGCCAGGTGGAGCAGTACTTC
CDR3 protein: CSARGSQVEQYF

clone size: -
D gene: -
V gene: TRBV20-1
J gene: TRBJ1-6
CDR3 DNA: TGCAGTGCCCTGATGCAGGAGCCCGGGAATTCACCCCTCCACTTT
CDR3 protein: CSALMQEPGNSPLHF

clone size: -
D gene: -
V gene: TRBV7-9
J gene: TRBJ2-3
CDR3 DNA: TGTGCCAGCAGGGTGGGGCGGGACACAGCTACGCAGTATTTT
CDR3 protein: CASRVGRDTATQYF

clone size: -
D gene: -
V gene: TRBV24-1
J gene: TRBJ1-5
CDR3 DNA: TGTGCCACCAGTGATGAGGTCCCCCGCCATTTT
CDR3 protein: CATSDEVPRHF

clone size: -
D gene: -
V gene: TRBV2
J gene: TRBJ2-7
CDR3 DNA: TGTGCCAGCAGTTCACCGGGACGGAGACCCTACGAGCTGCACTTC
CDR3 protein: CASSSPGRRPYELHF

clone size: -
D gene: -
V gene: TRBV6-5
J gene: TRBJ1-2
CDR3 DNA: TGTGCCAGCAGGTACCGGACAGAATCGCGCTACACCTTC
CDR3 protein: CASRYRTESRYTF

clone size: -
D gene: -
V gene: TRBV7-3
J gene: TRBJ1-2
CDR3 DNA: TGTGCCAGCACCCGCGCTCACAGCGACCGTCCTCTATGGGGCTACACCTTC
CDR3 protein: CASTRAHSDRPLWGYTF

clone size: -
D gene: -
V gene: TRBV2
J gene: TRBJ1-3
CDR3 DNA: TGCGCCAGCAGCTCCACTAGGTTTGAAACCACCATATATTTT
CDR3 protein: CASSSTRFETTIYF

clone size: many
D gene: -
V gene: TRBV20-1
J gene: TRBJ1-2
CDR3 DNA: TGCAGTGCTAGACAGGGAGACAACTATGGCTACACCTTC
CDR3 protein: CSARQGDNYGYTF

clone size: many
D gene: TRBD1
V gene: TRBV6-6
J gene: TRBJ1-1
CDR3 DNA: TGTGCCAGCAGGCTACCGACAGGGAGGGCGAACACTGAAGCTTTCTTT
CDR3 protein: CASRLPTGRANTEAFF

clone size: few
D gene: -
V gene: TRBV4-1
J gene: TRBJ2-7
CDR3 DNA: TGCGCCAGCAGCCAAGATGTAACCGGGAAATACGAGCAGTACTTC
CDR3 protein: CASSQDVTGKYEQYF

clone size: -
D gene: TRBD2
V gene: TRBV20-1
J gene: TRBJ2-7
CDR3 DNA: TGCAGTTTCATAGCGGGGGGTGAGGAGCAGTACTTC
CDR3 protein: CSFIAGGEEQYF